A selection of T cell receptor beta chains follows, all from one sample in a study of cytomegalovirus exposure and HLA in healthy donors. Data came from immunoSEQ multiplex PCR; TCRdb stores just in-frame clones and leaves some out. This sample has around 150,000 clones, with over 65% found just once. Sequencing input: PBMCs. The receptors derive from a female donor in good health and CMV-seropositive. The CDR3 runs from the conserved cysteine through the conserved F or W. The D gene is left open where the match is weak. Expanded clones are given a class, and other clones once, few, many or no size at all.

cdr3_aa cdr3_nt j_call clone_size d_call v_call
CASNTHPGLSSYGYTF TGTGCCAGCAACACTCACCCGGGACTTTCTTCCTATGGCTACACCTTC TRBJ1-2 NA NA TRBV5-5
CASSFPSSYEQYF TGTGCCAGCAGCTTTCCGTCTTCCTACGAGCAGTACTTC TRBJ2-7 NA NA TRBV5-4
CASSLTVYQPQHF TGTGCCAGCAGCTTGACAGTATATCAGCCCCAGCATTTT TRBJ1-5 NA NA TRBV6-5
CASGTASNQPQHF TGTGCCAGCGGGACAGCGAGCAATCAGCCCCAGCATTTT TRBJ1-5 NA TRBD1 TRBV2
CASSRDRVNQPQHF TGCGCCAGCAGCCGGGACAGGGTAAATCAGCCCCAGCATTTT TRBJ1-5 NA TRBD1 TRBV4-1
CASSLDGRAGTEAFF TGCGCCAGCAGCTTGGACGGCAGGGCAGGGACTGAAGCTTTCTTT TRBJ1-1 once NA TRBV5-1
CASSLSLRQGSSYEQYF TGTGCCAGCAGTTTATCCCTTCGACAGGGGAGCTCCTACGAGCAGTACTTC TRBJ2-7 few TRBD1 TRBV28
CASSLSQGNQPQHF TGTGCCAGCAGTTTATCTCAGGGCAATCAGCCCCAGCATTTT TRBJ1-5 NA NA TRBV28
CASSYRGQTGLLAFF TGTGCCAGCAGTTACAGGGGACAGACGGGTCTTCTGGCTTTCTTT TRBJ1-1 few TRBD1 TRBV6-5
CASSVTDRGQPQHF TGTGCCAGCAGCGTTACGGACAGGGGGCAGCCCCAGCATTTT TRBJ1-5 NA TRBD1 TRBV9
CASSGENQPQHF TGTGCCAGCAGTGGGGAGAATCAGCCCCAGCATTTT TRBJ1-5 NA NA TRBV2
CASGLALGPQHF TGTGCCAGCGGTCTAGCTTTAGGGCCCCAGCATTTT TRBJ1-5 NA NA TRBV2
CASSDLKLAGVGNEQFF TGTGCCAGCAGTGACCTTAAACTAGCGGGAGTAGGCAATGAGCAGTTCTTC TRBJ2-1 NA TRBD2 TRBV25-1
CSVVDPQGGYTF TGCAGCGTCGTGGACCCACAGGGCGGCTACACCTTC TRBJ1-2 few NA TRBV29-1
CASSLFAPGGGDTQYF TGCGCCAGCAGCTTGTTCGCCCCGGGAGGGGGAGATACGCAGTATTTT TRBJ2-3 NA TRBD2 TRBV5-1
CASSESPVDTQYF TGCGCCAGCAGTGAGTCGCCGGTAGATACGCAGTATTTT TRBJ2-3 few NA TRBV10-1
CASRRTAQETQYF TGTGCCAGCAGGCGAACAGCTCAAGAGACCCAGTACTTC TRBJ2-5 NA NA TRBV13
CASSLSPQETQYF TGTGCCAGCAGCTTAAGCCCACAAGAGACCCAGTACTTC TRBJ2-5 NA NA TRBV7-2
CASSGREETQYF TGTGCCAGCAGTGGGCGGGAAGAGACCCAGTACTTC TRBJ2-5 NA NA TRBV25-1
CASRPQGPRGVSNQPQHF TGTGCCAGCAGGCCACAGGGACCCAGGGGGGTGAGCAATCAGCCCCAGCATTTT TRBJ1-5 NA TRBD1 TRBV2
CASSHRPDSGTDTQYF TGCGCCAGCAGCCATCGACCGGATAGCGGCACAGATACGCAGTATTTT TRBJ2-3 NA NA TRBV4-1
CASSGRDTNYGYTF TGTGCCAGCTCCGGCAGAGACACTAACTATGGCTACACCTTC TRBJ1-2 few NA TRBV5-6
CATSFQGAVTDTQYF TGTGCCACCAGCTTTCAGGGGGCGGTTACAGATACGCAGTATTTT TRBJ2-3 few TRBD1 TRBV15
CASSPGQTSGNTIYF TGTGCCAGCAGTCCCGGACAGACCTCTGGAAACACCATATATTTT TRBJ1-3 NA NA TRBV7-9
CASSYRGFTGELFF TGTGCCAGCAGTTACCGGGGGTTCACCGGGGAGCTGTTTTTT TRBJ2-2 NA NA TRBV6-5
CASSHPAGVRGFQPQHF TGTGCCAGTAGCCATCCAGCAGGGGTCAGGGGATTTCAGCCCCAGCATTTT TRBJ1-5 NA NA TRBV19
CASSLRFQGYGYTF TGTGCCAGCAGTTTACGGTTTCAGGGCTATGGCTACACCTTC TRBJ1-2 NA NA TRBV27
CASSLVGAPTDTQYF TGTGCCAGCAGCTTAGTGGGGGCCCCCACAGATACGCAGTATTTT TRBJ2-3 NA NA TRBV7-3
CASSPGTQEWETQYF TGTGCCAGCAGCCCCGGGACACAAGAATGGGAGACCCAGTACTTC TRBJ2-5 NA NA TRBV7-3
CASSLYPGTDTQYF TGTGCCAGCAGCTTATATCCGGGGACAGATACGCAGTATTTT TRBJ2-3 NA NA TRBV7-6
CASSQTYGQTSGANVLTF TGTGCCAGCAGCCAAACTTACGGACAGACCTCTGGGGCCAACGTCCTGACTTTC TRBJ2-6 NA NA TRBV14
CASSPDRVVSYEQYF TGCGCCAGCAGCCCTGACAGGGTGGTTTCCTACGAGCAGTACTTC TRBJ2-7 NA TRBD1 TRBV5-1
CASSFGGANTEAFF TGCGCCAGCAGCTTTGGCGGGGCGAACACTGAAGCTTTCTTT TRBJ1-1 NA NA TRBV5-1
CASSLEAAGWSYNEQFF TGCGCCAGCAGCTTGGAGGCGGCGGGGTGGTCCTACAATGAGCAGTTCTTC TRBJ2-1 NA NA TRBV5-1
CASRGLATDTQYF TGTGCCAGCAGAGGACTAGCTACAGATACGCAGTATTTT TRBJ2-3 NA TRBD2 TRBV28
CASSTTSGGPGKTDTQYF TGTGCCAGCAGCACGACTAGCGGGGGCCCCGGTAAAACAGATACGCAGTATTTT TRBJ2-3 NA TRBD2 TRBV9
CASSLGFGNSGRAETQYF TGCGCCAGCAGCTTGGGATTTGGGAATAGCGGGCGGGCCGAGACCCAGTACTTC TRBJ2-5 NA TRBD2 TRBV5-1
CASSSKSGSGYNEQFF TGTGCCAGCAGCTCAAAGAGCGGTAGTGGTTACAATGAGCAGTTCTTC TRBJ2-1 NA NA TRBV9
CASSSWTGAQETQYF TGTGCCAGCAGCTCCTGGACAGGGGCCCAAGAGACCCAGTACTTC TRBJ2-5 NA TRBD1 TRBV9
CSVEFRSGGTDTQYF TGCAGCGTTGAATTTAGGTCGGGAGGGACAGATACGCAGTATTTT TRBJ2-3 NA TRBD2 TRBV29-1
CASSLDRDEKLFF TGTGCCAGCAGCTTGGACAGGGATGAAAAACTGTTTTTT TRBJ1-4 NA NA TRBV5-4
CASSHRGLNYGYTF TGTGCCAGCAGCCATAGGGGTTTGAACTATGGCTACACCTTC TRBJ1-2 NA NA TRBV27
CASSSGQGKTQYF TGCGCCAGCAGCTCGGGACAGGGGAAGACCCAGTACTTC TRBJ2-5 NA TRBD1 TRBV10-1
CSVEDRGRQEAFF TGCAGCGTTGAAGATCGGGGGAGGCAGGAAGCTTTCTTT TRBJ1-1 NA NA TRBV29-1
CASSTSGGYNEQFF TGTGCCAGCAGTACTAGCGGGGGATACAATGAGCAGTTCTTC TRBJ2-1 once TRBD2 TRBV2